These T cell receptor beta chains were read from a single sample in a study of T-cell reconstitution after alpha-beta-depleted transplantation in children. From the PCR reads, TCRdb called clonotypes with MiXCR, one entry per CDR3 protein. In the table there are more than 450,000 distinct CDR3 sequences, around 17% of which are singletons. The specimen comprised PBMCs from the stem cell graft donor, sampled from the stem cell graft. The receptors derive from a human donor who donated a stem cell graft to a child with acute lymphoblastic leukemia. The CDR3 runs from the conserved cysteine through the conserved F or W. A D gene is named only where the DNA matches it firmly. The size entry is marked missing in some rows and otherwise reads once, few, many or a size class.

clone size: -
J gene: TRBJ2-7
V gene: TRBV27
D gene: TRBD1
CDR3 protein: CASSLMSTGAAYEQYF
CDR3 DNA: TGTGCCAGCAGTTTAATGTCGACAGGGGCCGCCTACGAGCAGTACTTC

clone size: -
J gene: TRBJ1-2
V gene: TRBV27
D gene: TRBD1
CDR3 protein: CASSFFGTGEPDSGYTF
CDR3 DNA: TGTGCCAGCAGTTTTTTCGGGACAGGGGAACCGGATTCTGGCTACACCTTC

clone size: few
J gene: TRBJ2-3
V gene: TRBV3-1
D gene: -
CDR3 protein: CASSDPLQGLADTQYF
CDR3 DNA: TGTGCCAGCAGCGACCCCCTGCAGGGGTTAGCAGATACGCAGTATTTT

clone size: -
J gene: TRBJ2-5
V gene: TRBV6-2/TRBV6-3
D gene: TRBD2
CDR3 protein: CASSYSGVAGGPGSGETQYF
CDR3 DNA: TGTGCCAGCAGTTACTCCGGGGTAGCGGGAGGGCCTGGGTCAGGAGAGACCCAGTACTTC

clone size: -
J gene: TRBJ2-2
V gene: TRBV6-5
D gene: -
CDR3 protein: CASSYKRVNTGELFF
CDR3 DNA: TGTGCCAGCAGTTACAAGCGGGTGAACACCGGGGAGCTGTTTTTT

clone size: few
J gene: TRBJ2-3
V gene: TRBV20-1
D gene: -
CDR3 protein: CSAEGVDTQYF
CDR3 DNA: TGCAGTGCCGAAGGAGTAGATACGCAGTATTTT

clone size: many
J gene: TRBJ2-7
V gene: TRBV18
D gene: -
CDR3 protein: CASSPVGYEQYF
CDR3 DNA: TGTGCCAGCTCACCCGTGGGCTACGAGCAGTACTTC

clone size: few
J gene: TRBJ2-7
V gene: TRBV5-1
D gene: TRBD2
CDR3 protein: CASSLDLGGIGYEQYF
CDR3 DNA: TGCGCCAGCAGCTTGGATTTGGGAGGGATCGGCTACGAGCAGTACTTC

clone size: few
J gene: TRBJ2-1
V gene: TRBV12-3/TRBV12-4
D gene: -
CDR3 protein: CACNSYSGDEQFF
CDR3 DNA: TGTGCCTGTAACAGCTACTCAGGGGATGAGCAGTTCTTC

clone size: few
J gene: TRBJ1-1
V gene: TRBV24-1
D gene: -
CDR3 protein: CATSDPVSGHTEAFF
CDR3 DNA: TGTGCCACCAGTGACCCCGTCTCTGGCCACACTGAAGCTTTCTTT

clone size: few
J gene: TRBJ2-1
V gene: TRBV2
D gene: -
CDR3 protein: CASRTGKTYNEQFF
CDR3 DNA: TGTGCCAGCAGAACAGGAAAAACTTACAATGAGCAGTTCTTC

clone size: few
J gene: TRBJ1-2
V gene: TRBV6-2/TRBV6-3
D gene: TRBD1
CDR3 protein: CASSWGTGGRYTF
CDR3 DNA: TGTGCCAGCAGTTGGGGGACAGGGGGACGCTACACCTTC

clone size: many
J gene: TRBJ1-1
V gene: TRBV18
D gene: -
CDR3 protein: CASSPGQVNTEAFF
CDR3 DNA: TGTGCCAGCTCCCCAGGTCAGGTGAACACTGAAGCTTTCTTT

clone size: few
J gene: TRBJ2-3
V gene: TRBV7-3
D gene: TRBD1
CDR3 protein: CASSWTGQWTDTQYF
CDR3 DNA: TGTGCCAGCAGTTGGACAGGGCAATGGACAGATACGCAGTATTTT

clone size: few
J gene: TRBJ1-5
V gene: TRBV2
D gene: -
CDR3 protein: CASKLRTAYNQPQHF
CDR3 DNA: TGTGCCAGCAAATTACGAACGGCATACAATCAGCCCCAGCATTTT